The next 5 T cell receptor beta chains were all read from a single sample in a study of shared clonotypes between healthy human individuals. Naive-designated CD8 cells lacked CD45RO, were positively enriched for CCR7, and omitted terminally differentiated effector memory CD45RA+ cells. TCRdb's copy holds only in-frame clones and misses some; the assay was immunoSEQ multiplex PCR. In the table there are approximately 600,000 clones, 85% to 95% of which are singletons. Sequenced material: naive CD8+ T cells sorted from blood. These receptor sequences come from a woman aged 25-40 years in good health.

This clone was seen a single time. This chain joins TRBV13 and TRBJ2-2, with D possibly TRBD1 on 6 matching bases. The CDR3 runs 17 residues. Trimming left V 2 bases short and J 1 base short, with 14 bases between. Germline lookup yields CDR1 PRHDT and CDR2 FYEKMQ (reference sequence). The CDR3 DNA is TGTGCCAGCAGCTTATTGGCAGGGGTCAAGAACACCGGGGAGCTGTTTTTT. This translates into CASSLLAGVKNTGELFF.

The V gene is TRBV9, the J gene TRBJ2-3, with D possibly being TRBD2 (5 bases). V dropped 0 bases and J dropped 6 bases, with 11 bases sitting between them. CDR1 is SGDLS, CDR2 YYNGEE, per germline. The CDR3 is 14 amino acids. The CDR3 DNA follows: TGTGCCAGCAGCGTAGGAGGGATTTTGGATACGCAGTATTTT. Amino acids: CASSVGGILDTQYF.

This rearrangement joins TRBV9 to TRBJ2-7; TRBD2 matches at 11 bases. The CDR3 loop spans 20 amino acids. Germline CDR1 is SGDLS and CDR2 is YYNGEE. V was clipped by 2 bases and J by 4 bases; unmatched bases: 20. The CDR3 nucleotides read TGTGCCAGCAGCGTCAGTAGTAGTCCCCACCTGACTAGCGGGAAGTACGAGCAGTACTTC. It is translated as CASSVSSSPHLTSGKYEQYF. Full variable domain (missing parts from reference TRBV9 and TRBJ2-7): DSGVTQTPKHLITATGQRVTLRCSPRSGDLSVYWYQQSLDQGLQFLIQYYNGEERAKGNILERFSAQQFPDLHSELNLSSLELGDSALYFCASSVSSSPHLTSGKYEQYFGPGTRLTVT.

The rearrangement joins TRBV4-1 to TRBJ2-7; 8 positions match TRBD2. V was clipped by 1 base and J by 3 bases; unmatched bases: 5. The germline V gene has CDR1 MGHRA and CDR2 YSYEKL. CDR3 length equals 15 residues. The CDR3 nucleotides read TGCGCCAGCAGCCAAGTTCCTAGCGGGTTCTACGAGCAGTACTTC. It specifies CASSQVPSGFYEQYF.

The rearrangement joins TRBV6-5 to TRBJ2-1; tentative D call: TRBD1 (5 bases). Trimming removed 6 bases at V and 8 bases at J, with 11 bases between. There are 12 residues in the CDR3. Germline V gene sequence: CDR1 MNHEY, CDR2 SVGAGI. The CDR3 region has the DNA TGTGCCAGCAGCCAACTCAGGGATGAGCAGTTCTTC. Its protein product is CASSQLRDEQFF.